This T cell receptor beta chain came from a study of long-term antiretroviral therapy in people with HIV. V was pared by 5 bases and J by 1 base, with 6 bases of the junction left unmatched. The CDR3 length is 15 residues. Germline V CDR1 and CDR2: SGHTA, FQGNSA. The immunoSEQ assay was v3.0, run at survey level. Libraries were prepared by immunoSEQ multiplex PCR; TCRdb keeps only in-frame clonotypes and omits some of them. The sample holds 40,000 or so clones, roughly four fifths seen once. This sample comprised unsorted PBMCs, obtained 0.3 years after starting antiretroviral therapy. The receptor comes from a man aged 18 to 30 with HIV. V usage is TRBV7-2 and J usage is TRBJ2-7; TRBD2 aligns across 9 bases. The CDR3 nucleotides are TGTGCCAGCAGCCTCGTAGCGGGGGCTTCCTACGAGCAGTACTTC. The encoded protein is CASSLVAGASYEQYF.